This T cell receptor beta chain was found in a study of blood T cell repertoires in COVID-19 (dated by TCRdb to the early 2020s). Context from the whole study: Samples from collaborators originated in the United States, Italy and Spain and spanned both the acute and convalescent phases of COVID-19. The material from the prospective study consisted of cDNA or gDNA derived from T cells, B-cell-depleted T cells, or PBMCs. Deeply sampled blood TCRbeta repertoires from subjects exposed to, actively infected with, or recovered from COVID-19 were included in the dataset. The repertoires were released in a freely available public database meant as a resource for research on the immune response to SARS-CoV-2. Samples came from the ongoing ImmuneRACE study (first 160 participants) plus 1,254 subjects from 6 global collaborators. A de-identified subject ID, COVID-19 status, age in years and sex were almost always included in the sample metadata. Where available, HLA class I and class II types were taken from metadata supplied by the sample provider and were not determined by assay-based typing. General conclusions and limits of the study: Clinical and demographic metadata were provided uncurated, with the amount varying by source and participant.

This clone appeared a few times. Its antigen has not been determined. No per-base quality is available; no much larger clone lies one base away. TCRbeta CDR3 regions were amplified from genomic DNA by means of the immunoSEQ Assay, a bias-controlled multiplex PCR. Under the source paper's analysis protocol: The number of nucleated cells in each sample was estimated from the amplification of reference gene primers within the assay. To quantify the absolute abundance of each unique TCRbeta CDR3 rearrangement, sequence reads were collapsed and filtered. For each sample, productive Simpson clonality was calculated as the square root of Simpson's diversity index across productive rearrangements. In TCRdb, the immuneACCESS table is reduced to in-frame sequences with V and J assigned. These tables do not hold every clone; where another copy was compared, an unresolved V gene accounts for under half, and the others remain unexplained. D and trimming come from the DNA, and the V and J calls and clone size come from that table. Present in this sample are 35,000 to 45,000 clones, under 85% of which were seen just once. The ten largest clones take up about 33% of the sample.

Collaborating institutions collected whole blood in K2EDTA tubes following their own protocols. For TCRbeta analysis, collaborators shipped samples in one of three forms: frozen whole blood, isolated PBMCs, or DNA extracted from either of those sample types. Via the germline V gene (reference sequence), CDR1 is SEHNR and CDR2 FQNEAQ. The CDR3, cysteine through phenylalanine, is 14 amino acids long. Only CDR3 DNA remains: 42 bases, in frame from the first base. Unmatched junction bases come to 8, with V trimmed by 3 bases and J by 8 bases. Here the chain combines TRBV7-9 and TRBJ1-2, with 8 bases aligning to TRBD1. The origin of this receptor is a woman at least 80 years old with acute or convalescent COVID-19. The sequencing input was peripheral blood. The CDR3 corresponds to CASSFGQGAKGYTF. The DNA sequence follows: TGTGCCAGCAGCTTTGGACAGGGCGCGAAGGGCTACACCTTC.